These 9 T cell receptor beta chains share one sample of origin, sequenced in a study of blood T cell repertoires in COVID-19. Using immunoSEQ multiplex PCR, the repertoire was profiled, and TCRdb retains in-frame clones only, with some absent. Of roughly 150,000 clones listed, 81% are singletons. Material for sequencing was peripheral blood. These receptors all come from a human donor in a cohort sampled during active COVID-19.

This clone came up many times. V is TRBV5-1 and J is TRBJ2-5; TRBD1 matches 12 bases. V lost 6 bases and J lost 2; bases outside the gene matches: 8. The V gene's germline CDR1 is SGHRS and CDR2 YFSETQ. CDR3 size: 16 residues. This CDR3 reads CASTTGTGGYQETQYF. CDR3 nucleotides: TGCGCCAGCACCACTGGGACAGGGGGCTATCAAGAGACCCAGTACTTC.

This rearrangement joins TRBV7-6 to TRBJ1-3; tentatively, D is TRBD1 (6 bases). Germline CDR1 and CDR2: SGHVS and FNYEAQ. V gave up 5 bases and J gave up 0 bases, with 11 bases separating them. The CDR3 has 15 amino acids. CDR3 DNA: TGTGCCAGCAGCCCGTGGACAGTCTCTGGAAACACCATATATTTT. This sequence encodes CASSPWTVSGNTIYF.

This chain uses TRBV3-1 (or the pseudogene TRBV3-2) with TRBJ1-3; tentatively, D is TRBD1 (5 bases). Trimming removed 4 bases from V and 3 bases from J, with 10 bases in between. Germline V gives CDR1 LGHDT, CDR2 YNNKEL (reference sequence). The CDR3 contains 14 residues. The CDR3 coding sequence is TGTGCCAGCAGCCCCGACAGCCTTGGAAACACCATATATTTT. It specifies CASSPDSLGNTIYF.

The chain links TRBV19 to TRBJ1-1, with 7 bases aligning to TRBD1. V was clipped by 4 bases and J by 3 bases; unmatched bases: 2. The V gene's germline CDR1 is LNHDA and CDR2 SQIVND (reference sequence). This CDR3 has 13 residues. The CDR3 is CASSTDRDTEAFF. CDR3 in DNA: TGTGCCAGTAGTACAGACAGGGACACTGAAGCTTTCTTT. Using reference TRBV19 and TRBJ1-1 for the parts outside the CDR3, the full variable domain is DGGITQSPKYLFRKEGQNVTLSCEQNLNHDAMYWYRQDPGQGLRLIYYSQIVNDFQKGDIAEGYSVSREKKESFPLTVTSAQKNPTAFYLCASSTDRDTEAFFGQGTRLTVV.

The chain joins TRBV27 to TRBJ1-2; D possibly corresponds to TRBD1 (5 bases). V lost 4 bases, J lost 8 bases, and 11 bases lay in between. The germline gives CDR1 MNHEY, CDR2 SMNVEV (reference sequence). The CDR3 covers 12 residues. The CDR3 DNA sequence: TGTGCCAGCAGTTGGCCTGGGGGGGGCTACACCTTC. Its protein is CASSWPGGGYTF.

The chain recombines TRBV9 with TRBJ2-7; weak D call: TRBD2 (6 bases). Between the trimmed V and J ends, which lost 0 bases and 6 bases, there was a span of 13 bases. The CDR3 sequence is 14 residues long. Germline loops: CDR1 SGDLS, CDR2 YYNGEE. The CDR3 sequence: CASSVGLDPGEQYF. The CDR3 DNA reads as TGTGCCAGCAGCGTAGGACTAGATCCTGGCGAGCAGTACTTC. Together with reference TRBV9 and TRBJ2-7, the CDR3 gives the full variable domain: DSGVTQTPKHLITATGQRVTLRCSPRSGDLSVYWYQQSLDQGLQFLIQYYNGEERAKGNILERFSAQQFPDLHSELNLSSLELGDSALYFCASSVGLDPGEQYFGPGTRLTVT.

This chain uses TRBV6-2 or TRBV6-3 with TRBJ2-7; 7 positions agree with TRBD2. CDR3 size: 14 residues. Losses at the gene ends were 1 base for V and 2 bases for J; bases not matched to a gene: 2. Germline CDR1 is MNHEY and CDR2 is SVGEGT. CDR3 sequence: CASSYFAGAYEQYF. CDR3 bases: TGTGCCAGCAGTTACTTCGCGGGGGCCTACGAGCAGTACTTC.

CDR3 DNA sequence: TGTGCCAGCAGTGACCGGGACTTCACAGATACGCAGTATTTT. Protein product: CASSDRDFTDTQYF. The chain joins TRBV27 to TRBJ2-3; weak D call: TRBD2 (6 bases). The V and J ends lost 5 bases and 2 bases respectively, with 11 bases between them. Per germline, CDR1 MNHEY and CDR2 SMNVEV (reference sequence). The CDR3 consists of 14 residues.

The V gene is TRBV3-1 (or the pseudogene TRBV3-2), the J gene TRBJ1-4; TRBD1 aligns across 7 bases. Trimming cost V 3 bases and J 9 bases; bases outside gene matches: 19. In germline, CDR1 is LGHDT, CDR2 YNNKEL (reference sequence). The CDR3 totals 18 residues. CDR3 protein: CASSQIGERQGFAKKLFF. Written as DNA, the CDR3 is TGTGCCAGCAGCCAGATTGGGGAGAGACAGGGTTTCGCGAAAAAACTGTTTTTT.